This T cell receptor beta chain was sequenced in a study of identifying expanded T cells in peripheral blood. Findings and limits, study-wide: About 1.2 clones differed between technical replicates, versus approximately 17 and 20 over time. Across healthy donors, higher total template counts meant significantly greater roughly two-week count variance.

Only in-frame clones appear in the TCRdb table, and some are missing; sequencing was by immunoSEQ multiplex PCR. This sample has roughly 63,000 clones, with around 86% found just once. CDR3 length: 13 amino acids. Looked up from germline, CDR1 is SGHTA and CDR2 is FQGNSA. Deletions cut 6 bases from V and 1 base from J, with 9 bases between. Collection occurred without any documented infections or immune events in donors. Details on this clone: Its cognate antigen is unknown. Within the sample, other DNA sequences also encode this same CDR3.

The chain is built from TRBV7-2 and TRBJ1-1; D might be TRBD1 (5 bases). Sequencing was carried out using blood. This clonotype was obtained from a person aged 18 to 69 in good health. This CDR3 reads CASSPGRNTEAFF. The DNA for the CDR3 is TGTGCCAGCAGTCCGGGGCGGAACACTGAAGCTTTCTTT.